The source of this T cell receptor beta chain is a study of shared clonotypes between healthy human individuals. Study details: Donors were a couple of women and a few men aged 18 to 49.

Repertoires were generated with immunoSEQ multiplex PCR, while TCRdb's copy carries only in-frame clones and drops some. The top ten clones hold more than 0.9% of a sample with about 2 million clones, about 95% of them seen once. Findings and limits, study-wide: A reduction in generation probabilities was seen for non-shared clonotypes relative to those shared by all four donors. Among four donors, approximately 5% of naive CD4 clonotypes were found in common.

As for this clone: What it binds is unknown.

Naive CD8 cells lacked CD45RO, underwent positive selection for CCR7 and left out terminally differentiated effector memory CD45RA+ cells. Only Caucasian adults living in Nashville, Tennessee served as donors. Germline values: CDR1 MRHNA, CDR2 SNTAGT. The CDR3 runs to 11 residues. The V gene lost 6 bases and the J gene lost 10 bases, with 10 bases spanning the gap. V and J are TRBV6-4 and TRBJ2-1; the D gene could be TRBD1 or TRBD2 (6 bases each). Sequenced sample: naive CD8+ T cells sorted from blood. This TCR came from a man between 18 and 35 years old in good health. The CDR3 protein is CASRGGLEQFF. CDR3 sequence (DNA): TGTGCCAGCAGAGGGGGGTTAGAGCAGTTCTTC.